This entry lists 7 T cell receptor beta chains sequenced from one sample in a study of identical twins. Each CDR3 protein gets one entry after TCRdb re-called the 5' RACE reads with MiXCR. Among 300,000 to 400,000 distinct CDR3 sequences, more than 9% were seen once, and the ten largest hold just over 7%. This same sample was also part of a study on yellow fever vaccine responses in identical twins.

Sequencing was done on a sample of CD8+ T cells sorted from blood. The receptor set was obtained from a woman aged 18-29 years in good health.

A few counts support this clonotype. This chain uses TRBV12-3 or TRBV12-4 with TRBJ1-3; D not resolved. This CDR3 is 15 amino acids long. V dropped 6 bases and J dropped 0 bases, with 12 bases sitting between them. CDR3 region: CASRSTWSSGNTIYF. For the CDR3, the DNA is TGTGCCAGCAGGTCCACATGGAGCTCTGGAAACACCATATATTTT.

This clonotype was observed a handful of times. This chain links TRBV28 with TRBJ1-1, with D possibly TRBD1 on 5 matching bases. V lost 2 bases to trimming and J lost 7 bases, with 14 bases between them. Germline CDR1 reads MDHEN; CDR2 reads SYDVKM. The CDR3 sequence is 14 residues long. Written as DNA, the CDR3 is TGTGCCAGCAGTTTACTATCTTTAGGGGATGAAGCTTTCTTT. It codes for CASSLLSLGDEAFF.

This clonotype was seen only a few times. The V gene is TRBV5-1, the J gene TRBJ2-2, with D perhaps being TRBD1 or TRBD2 (5 bases each). The CDR3 has 14 residues. Germline-derived CDR1 and CDR2 are SGHRS and YFSETQ. V lost 7 bases and J 3 bases, leaving 13 bases between the germline ends. CDR3 coding DNA: TGCGCCAGCCCCCCCGGGACCCACACCGGGGAGCTGTTTTTT. Translating gives CASPPGTHTGELFF.

A few counts support this clonotype. The chain's CDR3 is CASSFPPGYADLYSNQPQHF. The CDR3 coding sequence is TGTGCCAGCAGCTTTCCCCCGGGGTACGCAGATCTATATAGCAATCAGCCCCAGCATTTT. V is TRBV7-6 and J is TRBJ1-5, with no clear D. V was cut by 3 bases and J by 0 bases, with 24 bases left in between. Germline assignment: CDR1 SGHVS and CDR2 FNYEAQ. CDR3 length: 20 amino acids.

The gene calls are TRBV6-5 and TRBJ2-1; 11 nucleotides align to TRBD2. Germline V gene sequence: CDR1 MNHEY, CDR2 SVGAGI. CDR3 length equals 17 residues. Trimming cost V 4 bases and J 1 base; bases outside gene matches: 6. The CDR3 DNA follows: TGTGCCAGCAGTTCCATAGCGGGAGGGAATTCCTACAATGAGCAGTTCTTC. Residues: CASSSIAGGNSYNEQFF.

The chain has TRBV10-3 and TRBJ1-1, with 9 positions matching TRBD1. The V and J ends lost 7 bases and 3 bases, in that order; junction bases with no gene match: 9. Germline lookup yields CDR1 ENHRY and CDR2 SYGVKD. The CDR3 extends over 15 amino acids. The CDR3 DNA follows: TGTGCCATCAATAGGACAGGGGACCTCCACACTGAAGCTTTCTTT. The encoded protein is CAINRTGDLHTEAFF.

This chain connects TRBV28 to TRBJ2-1; TRBD2 aligns across 8 bases. The CDR3 has 16 amino acids. V dropped 4 bases and J dropped 4; count of bases not matched to a gene: 9. Germline assignment: CDR1 MDHEN and CDR2 SYDVKM. The CDR3 here is CASSSATSGLYNEQFF. In nucleotides, the CDR3 is TGTGCCAGCAGTTCCGCTACTAGCGGCCTTTACAATGAGCAGTTCTTC.